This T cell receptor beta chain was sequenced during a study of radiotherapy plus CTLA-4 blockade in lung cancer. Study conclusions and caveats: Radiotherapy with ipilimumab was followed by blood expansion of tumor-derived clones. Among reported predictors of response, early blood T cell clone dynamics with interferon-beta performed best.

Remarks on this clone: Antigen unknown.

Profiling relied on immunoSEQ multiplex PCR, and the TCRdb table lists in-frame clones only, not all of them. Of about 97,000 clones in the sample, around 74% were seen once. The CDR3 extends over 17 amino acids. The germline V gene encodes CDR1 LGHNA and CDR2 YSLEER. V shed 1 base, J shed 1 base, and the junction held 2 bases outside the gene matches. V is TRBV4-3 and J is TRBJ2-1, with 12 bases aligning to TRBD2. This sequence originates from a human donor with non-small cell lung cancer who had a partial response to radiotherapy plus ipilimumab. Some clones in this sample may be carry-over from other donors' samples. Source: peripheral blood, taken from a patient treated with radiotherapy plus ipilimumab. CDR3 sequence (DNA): TGCGCCAGCAGCCAAGGACTAGCGGGGGTTTCCTACAATGAGCAGTTCTTC. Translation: CASSQGLAGVSYNEQFF.